This T cell receptor (beta chain) came from a study of blood T cell repertoires in COVID-19. Study at large: T cells, B-cell-depleted T cells, or PBMCs provided the cDNA or gDNA that served as material.

Clones were sequenced by immunoSEQ multiplex PCR, and TCRdb holds only the in-frame ones, with some missing. The sample consists of under 450,000 clones, approximately 86% of them appearing once. Trimming removed 5 bases from V and 2 bases from J; junction bases left unmatched: 6. CDR3 length: 15 residues. CDR1 and CDR2 (germline): SGHNT, YYREEE (reference sequence). Patients from Seattle were sampled longitudinally, starting during active infection. The sequencing input was peripheral blood. The source of this sequence is a woman aged 55-70 years with COVID-19, enrolled during active disease. The rearrangement joins TRBV5-4 to TRBJ2-3, with 9 bases fitting TRBD2. DNA of the CDR3: TGTGCCAGCAGATCAAGCGGGGGGACCACAGATACGCAGTATTTT. Translating gives CASRSSGGTTDTQYF.